This is a list of T cell receptor beta chains from one sample in a study of blood T cell repertoires in COVID-19. Produced via immunoSEQ multiplex PCR; TCRdb's table is partial and in-frame only. The sample gives 300,000 to 400,000 clones, roughly 84% of which show up once; 1% is in the top ten. The source material was PBMCs or T cells enriched from blood (not recorded which). These receptors all stem from a woman aged 30 to 39 who had recovered from COVID-19. The CDR3 runs from the conserved cysteine through the conserved F or W. The order of the fields is J gene, V gene, CDR3 protein.

TRBJ1-6 | TRBV28 | CASSLTDRSSYNSPLHF
TRBJ1-5 | TRBV19 | CASNPTPGVLYQPQHF
TRBJ2-7 | TRBV12-2 | CASPTGGDRQYF
TRBJ1-1 | TRBV5-4 | CASSLGGGAGRTEAFF
TRBJ2-1 | TRBV7-9 | CASSQGQGADNEQFF
TRBJ1-2 | TRBV28 | CASSLIGGYGYTF
TRBJ2-5 | TRBV5-1 | CASSLGASGQETQYF
TRBJ1-1 | TRBV5-3 | CARSLLGRGGDTEAFF
TRBJ2-5 | TRBV7-8 | CASSSQAQETQYF
TRBJ1-1 | TRBV9 | CASSLTGATEAFF
TRBJ2-3 | TRBV28 | CASSPGQGITDTQYF
TRBJ2-7 | TRBV19 | CASSDRAYEQYF
TRBJ1-1 | TRBV5-1 | CASSWRSTGGTEAFF
TRBJ1-1 | TRBV28 | CASSLRQTHTEAFF
TRBJ2-1 | TRBV18 | CASSQSGGPRNEQFF
TRBJ1-6 | TRBV5-6 | CASSLVGGSYNSPLHF
TRBJ1-1 | TRBV25-1 | CASMKQGAWTEAFF
TRBJ1-4 | TRBV13 | CASSLLDREATNEKLFF
TRBJ1-5 | TRBV28 | CASSLTGGNQPQHF
TRBJ1-2 | TRBV24-1 | CATSAAGTNYGYTF
TRBJ1-5 | TRBV19 | CASSTDAQGNQPQHF
TRBJ1-2 | TRBV6-5 | CASSDRGGSGYTF
TRBJ1-2 | TRBV3-1/TRBV3-2 | CASSQTVAYGYTF
TRBJ1-1 | TRBV28 | CASSLRGSQVAFF
TRBJ1-2 | TRBV7-9 | CASTMTGDNYGYTF
TRBJ1-5 | TRBV16 | CASSQFGGQGSHQPQHF
TRBJ1-6 | TRBV30 | CAWSSADNSPLHF
TRBJ2-7 | TRBV28 | CASRGGYEQYF
TRBJ2-3 | TRBV6-1 | CASSENGPGRADTQYF
TRBJ1-1 | TRBV5-5 | CASSFRTGTMNTEAFF
TRBJ1-6 | TRBV27 | CASSLAGNNSPLHF
TRBJ1-2 | TRBV30 | CAWRASYGYTF
TRBJ1-2 | TRBV19 | CASSSSGVSYGYTF
TRBJ1-6 | TRBV28 | CASSLTADYSPLHF
TRBJ1-1 | TRBV29-1 | CSVERIQGLRAEAFF